The 32 T cell receptor beta chains below all came from one sample that was sequenced in a study of blood T cell repertoires in COVID-19. Generated by immunoSEQ multiplex PCR, the TCRdb table keeps only in-frame clones and is missing some. The sample yields 110,000 or so clones, about nine tenths seen once. Material for sequencing was peripheral blood. Source of these receptors: a human donor in a cohort sampled during active COVID-19.

The chain uses TRBV4-1 and TRBJ1-5; 8 bases agree with TRBD1. This CDR3 has 16 residues. Trimming took 1 base from V and 2 from J; bases not matched to a gene: 4. Germline CDR1 is MGHRA and CDR2 is YSYEKL. The CDR3 nucleotides are TGCGCCAGCAGCCAAGGGTCGGGACAGGGCAATCAGCCCCAGCATTTT. Its protein product is CASSQGSGQGNQPQHF.

The chain employs TRBV4-1 and TRBJ2-1, with D unclear. The CDR3 contains 15 residues. Germline CDR1 MGHRA, CDR2 YSYEKL. V lost 0 bases, J lost 2 bases, and 8 bases lay in between. In DNA form, the CDR3 reads TGCGCCAGCAGCCAAGAGGGCACTCCCTACAATGAGCAGTTCTTC. This encodes CASSQEGTPYNEQFF.

This rearrangement joins TRBV14 to TRBJ2-2, with 8 bases lining up with TRBD1. J gave up 5 bases and V 4 bases, and 3 bases lay outside the gene matches. CDR1 and CDR2 from the germline V gene are SGHDN and FVKESK. The CDR3 spans 14 residues. Here the CDR3 reads CASSPDRVTGELFF. The CDR3 nucleotides read TGTGCCAGCAGCCCGGACAGGGTGACCGGGGAGCTGTTTTTT.

The chain employs TRBV6-5 and TRBJ1-5, with 8 positions matching TRBD1. The germline V gene encodes CDR1 MNHEY and CDR2 SVGAGI. The length of the CDR3 is 14 residues. The ends lost 6 bases at V and 4 bases at J; junction bases unmatched: 5. The CDR3 reads CASRPGTGNQPQHF. In DNA form, the CDR3 reads TGTGCCAGCAGACCCGGGACAGGTAATCAGCCCCAGCATTTT.

The chain employs TRBV6-5 and TRBJ2-7; 8 bases match TRBD2. Germline-derived CDR1 and CDR2 are MNHEY and SVGAGI. The CDR3 is 14 residues long. Losses at the gene ends were 6 bases for V and 5 bases for J; bases not matched to a gene: 9. The CDR3 is CASSNGGARHEQYF. Here the CDR3 DNA reads TGTGCCAGCAGCAACGGGGGGGCTCGGCACGAGCAGTACTTC.

The chain uses TRBV7-6 and TRBJ1-1; D perhaps matches TRBD1 (5 bases). CDR3 length: 13 residues. CDR1 is SGHVS and CDR2 is FNYEAQ in the germline V gene. V was cut by 5 bases and J by 3 bases, with 10 bases left in between. CDR3 loop: CASSPQGYTEAFF. Here the CDR3 DNA reads TGTGCCAGCAGCCCTCAGGGTTACACTGAAGCTTTCTTT.

The V gene is TRBV9, the J gene TRBJ1-5; TRBD1 matches at 7 bases. This CDR3 contains 20 residues. CDR1 is SGDLS and CDR2 is YYNGEE in the germline V gene. V was pared by 2 bases and J by 0 bases, with 17 bases of the junction left unmatched. CDR3 nucleotides: TGTGCCAGCAGCGTTCCACAACCGGGGGACAGTTTCCATAGCAATCAGCCCCAGCATTTT. Translated, it gives CASSVPQPGDSFHSNQPQHF. The full variable domain, its missing parts supplied by reference TRBV9 and TRBJ1-5, is DSGVTQTPKHLITATGQRVTLRCSPRSGDLSVYWYQQSLDQGLQFLIQYYNGEERAKGNILERFSAQQFPDLHSELNLSSLELGDSALYFCASSVPQPGDSFHSNQPQHFGDGTRLSIL.

The rearrangement uses TRBV10-2 and TRBJ2-1; 8 nucleotides align to TRBD2. J lost 2 bases, V lost 7 bases, and 7 bases had no gene match. This CDR3 is 15 amino acids long. The germline gives CDR1 WSHSY, CDR2 SAAADI. CDR3 residues: CASTDKRETYNEQFF. The CDR3 bases are TGCGCCAGCACTGATAAGCGGGAGACCTACAATGAGCAGTTCTTC.

This clone occurred once. In DNA, the CDR3 is TGTGCCAGCAGCTTGGCCACAGGGGGTATAACCCAGTACTTC. It codes for CASSLATGGITQYF. The chain recombines TRBV5-6 with TRBJ2-5, with 8 bases that match TRBD1. The J segment lost 8 bases and the V segment lost 0 bases, leaving 6 bases of the junction unmatched. CDR1 is SGHDT, CDR2 YYEEEE, per germline. The CDR3 runs to 14 residues.

The chain recombines TRBV5-8 with TRBJ2-3, with 11 positions matching TRBD1. Germline V CDR1 and CDR2: SGHTS, YDEGEE. Losses at the gene ends were 4 bases for V and 6 bases for J; bases not matched to a gene: 7. The CDR3 contains 15 residues. The CDR3, as DNA: TGTGCCAGCAGCCTAGGGGACAGGGGGTCGGATACGCAGTATTTT. Translating gives CASSLGDRGSDTQYF.

The chain couples TRBV6-2 or TRBV6-3 to TRBJ2-1; D may be TRBD2 (6 bases). V dropped 0 bases and J dropped 0 bases, with 15 bases sitting between them. Germline-derived CDR1 and CDR2 are MNHEY and SVGEGT. This CDR3 contains 18 residues. The CDR3 loop reads CASSYSYTSRSSYNEQFF. CDR3 sequence (DNA): TGTGCCAGCAGTTACTCGTATACTAGCAGGAGCTCCTACAATGAGCAGTTCTTC.

V gene TRBV21-1 combines with J gene TRBJ2-1; TRBD2 is taken as the D call from the table, unchecked against the DNA. TRBV21-1 is assigned pseudogene status. The CDR3 is 16 residues long. The DNA for the CDR3 is TGTGCCAGCCCCAAACCGGCGGCGGGAGGGCCGGATGAGCAGTTCTTC. It specifies CASPKPAAGGPDEQFF.

This clone was observed once. This sequence joins TRBV19 and TRBJ1-2, with a weak D call TRBD1 (6 bases). The germline V gene has CDR1 LNHDA and CDR2 SQIVND (reference sequence). Deletions cut 5 bases from V and 0 bases from J, with 13 bases between. The CDR3 loop spans 15 amino acids. This chain's CDR3 is CASSLTGYTNYGYTF. The DNA for the CDR3 is TGTGCCAGTAGTCTCACAGGGTACACTAACTATGGCTACACCTTC. Using reference TRBV19 and TRBJ1-2 for the parts outside the CDR3, the full variable domain is DGGITQSPKYLFRKEGQNVTLSCEQNLNHDAMYWYRQDPGQGLRLIYYSQIVNDFQKGDIAEGYSVSREKKESFPLTVTSAQKNPTAFYLCASSLTGYTNYGYTFGSGTRLTVV.

This chain links TRBV7-9 with TRBJ2-1, with TRBD2 identical over 12 bases. The CDR3 spans 16 residues. The junction had 4 bases not matched to a gene; V was cut back by 3 bases and J by 4 bases. Germline-derived CDR1 and CDR2 are SEHNR and FQNEAQ (reference sequence). The CDR3 sequence: CASSFRTSGVYNEQFF. CDR3 DNA sequence: TGTGCCAGCAGCTTTCGGACTAGCGGGGTATACAATGAGCAGTTCTTC.

This chain joins TRBV2 and TRBJ2-1; 10 nucleotides match TRBD1. Germline CDR1 reads SNHLY; CDR2 reads FYNNEI. This CDR3 contains 14 residues. Losses at the gene ends were 6 bases for V and 9 bases for J; bases not matched to a gene: 8. The CDR3 is CASSRQGAKSEQFF. The CDR3 DNA reads TGTGCCAGCAGCAGACAGGGGGCGAAATCTGAGCAGTTCTTC.

This sequence joins TRBV18 and TRBJ2-5; possibly TRBD2 for D (5 bases). The CDR3 loop spans 13 amino acids. With 6 bases removed from V and 5 bases from J, the gap between germline ends came to 13 bases. Germline values: CDR1 KGHSH, CDR2 LQKENI. The CDR3 protein is CASSRDTLETQYF. The CDR3, as DNA: TGTGCCAGCTCCCGGGATACCTTGGAGACCCAGTACTTC.

The V call is TRBV10-1, the J call TRBJ2-1; 13 bases match TRBD2. This CDR3 has 14 residues. Germline CDR1 is WNHNN and CDR2 is SYGVQD (reference sequence). V gave up 5 bases and J gave up 10 bases; unmatched junction bases: 5. Here the CDR3 DNA reads TGCGCCAGCAGTACTAGCGGGAGGGCGCGCGAGCAGTTCTTC. Translating it yields CASSTSGRAREQFF.

The chain links TRBV2 to TRBJ1-2, with 7 bases fitting TRBD1. The CDR3 runs to 15 residues. The ends lost 9 bases at V and 7 bases at J; junction bases unmatched: 17. Looked up from germline, CDR1 is SNHLY and CDR2 is FYNNEI. CDR3 nucleotide sequence: TGTGCCAGTCCCGTTGCTCCGGGACAGAGGTCTGGCTACACCTTC. It specifies CASPVAPGQRSGYTF.

The chain carries TRBV29-1 and TRBJ2-7; 9 nucleotides agree with TRBD1. Germline V gene data show CDR1 as SQVTM and CDR2 as ANQGSEA. Trimming at V came to 7 bases and at J to 7 bases, leaving 11 bases not matched to a gene. CDR3 length: 13 amino acids. This CDR3 is CSAYLGQGEEQYF. Here the CDR3 DNA reads TGCAGCGCGTACCTGGGACAGGGCGAAGAGCAGTACTTC.

V usage is TRBV19 and J usage is TRBJ1-1; 10 bases line up with TRBD1. The CDR3 loop spans 15 amino acids. CDR1 LNHDA and CDR2 SQIVND come from the germline V gene (reference sequence). Germline trimming cut 4 bases from V and 1 base from J; bases unmatched to any gene: 3. CDR3 sequence: CASSRGQGRNTEAFF. CDR3 coding DNA: TGTGCCAGTAGTAGGGGACAGGGGAGGAACACTGAAGCTTTCTTT.

A few counts support this clone. The genes are TRBV18 and TRBJ1-2; 8 bases map to TRBD1. The CDR3 covers 12 residues. Unmatched junction bases numbered 4, after V lost 5 bases and J lost 8 bases. Germline CDR1 is KGHSH and CDR2 is LQKENI. The CDR3 nucleotides read TGTGCCAGCTCAACAGGGGGGCAAGGCTACACCTTC. It translates to CASSTGGQGYTF.

CDR3 DNA sequence: TGTGCCAGCATACGGGAGGACTACAATGAGCAGTTCTTC. It translates to CASIREDYNEQFF. The rearrangement uses TRBV2 and TRBJ2-1; 7 bases map to TRBD2. The CDR3 totals 13 residues. J lost 3 bases, V lost 7 bases, and 3 bases had no gene match. Germline CDR1 reads SNHLY; CDR2 reads FYNNEI.

V is TRBV10-3 and J is TRBJ2-7; TRBD2 matches at 7 bases. CDR3 size: 14 residues. Losses at the gene ends were 9 bases for V and 0 bases for J; bases not matched to a gene: 8. CDR1 ENHRY and CDR2 SYGVKD come from the germline V gene. The CDR3 sequence: CAIGGGPSSYEQYF. DNA for the CDR3: TGTGCCATTGGCGGGGGACCGAGCTCCTACGAGCAGTACTTC.

The J gene is TRBJ1-6, the V gene TRBV3-1 (or the pseudogene TRBV3-2); the match to TRBD1 covers 8 bases. The CDR3 sequence is 14 residues long. V dropped 4 bases and J dropped 7; count of bases not matched to a gene: 3. CDR1 is LGHDT and CDR2 is YNNKEL in the germline V gene (reference sequence). The CDR3 here is CASSRTGRNSPLHF. The CDR3 nucleotides are TGTGCCAGCAGCCGGACAGGGAGAAATTCACCCCTCCACTTT.

The rearrangement links TRBV9 to TRBJ2-6; TRBD1 matches at 7 bases. Per germline, CDR1 SGDLS and CDR2 YYNGEE. The CDR3 sequence is 19 residues long. The V and J ends lost 0 bases and 2 bases, in that order; junction bases with no gene match: 11. CDR3 loop: CASSVEIGQAAPGANVLTF. The CDR3 DNA sequence: TGTGCCAGCAGCGTAGAGATCGGACAGGCCGCCCCTGGGGCCAACGTCCTGACTTTC.

V gene TRBV19 combines with J gene TRBJ1-2; D not resolved. The V gene lost 3 bases and the J gene lost 6 bases, with 14 bases spanning the gap. The CDR3 contains 14 residues. The germline V gene has CDR1 LNHDA and CDR2 SQIVND (reference sequence). The DNA of the CDR3 is TGTGCCAGTAGTATGGCGGCAGAACAACATGGCTACACCTTC. Amino acids: CASSMAAEQHGYTF.

This rearrangement joins TRBV5-1 to TRBJ1-2; a possible D gene is TRBD1 (5 bases). The germline V gene encodes CDR1 SGHRS and CDR2 YFSETQ. V lost 2 bases and J lost 1, with 15 bases in between. The CDR3 loop spans 16 amino acids. CDR3 in amino acids: CASSFPTGRGNYGYTF. As DNA, the CDR3 is TGCGCCAGCAGCTTCCCAACAGGCCGCGGTAACTATGGCTACACCTTC.

The rearrangement uses TRBV15 and TRBJ1-2; the D is unclear. In germline, CDR1 is LNHNV, CDR2 YYDKDF (reference sequence). V gave up 0 bases and J gave up 4 bases, with 12 bases separating them. This CDR3 comprises 15 residues. The CDR3 loop is CATSRDGQVGYGYTF. CDR3 DNA: TGTGCCACCAGCAGAGATGGGCAGGTCGGCTATGGCTACACCTTC. The entire variable domain, with the rest obtained from reference TRBV15 and TRBJ1-2, is as follows: DAMVIQNPRYQVTQFGKPVTLSCSQTLNHNVMYWYQQKSSQAPKLLFHYYDKDFNNEADTPDNFQSRRPNTSFCFLDIRSPGLGDTAMYLCATSRDGQVGYGYTFGSGTRLTVV.

This clone was recorded only once. This sequence joins TRBV10-1 and TRBJ2-1, with 11 bases lining up with TRBD2. The CDR3 contains 16 residues. Trimming cost V 5 bases and J 4 bases; bases outside gene matches: 7. In germline, CDR1 is WNHNN, CDR2 SYGVQD (reference sequence). CDR3 DNA sequence: TGCGCCAGCAGTAGTGGACTAGCGGGTAAATACAATGAGCAGTTCTTC. As protein: CASSSGLAGKYNEQFF.

This chain connects TRBV7-6 to TRBJ2-5; D call uncertain. This CDR3 region has 12 residues. Germline values: CDR1 SGHVS, CDR2 FNYEAQ. Trimming took 5 bases from V and 2 from J, leaving 6 bases between them. CDR3 DNA sequence: TGTGCCAGCAGCCCCGCGCAAGAGACCCAGTACTTC. Translation: CASSPAQETQYF.

This clone was observed once. The rearrangement uses TRBV15 and TRBJ2-7, with a possible D match to TRBD1 (5 bases). The CDR3 has 16 amino acids. Germline CDR1 and CDR2: LNHNV and YYDKDF (reference sequence). Trimming stripped 0 bases from V and 5 bases from J, with 17 bases between. The CDR3 protein is CATSREMGRAVHEQYF. Written as DNA, the CDR3 is TGTGCCACCAGCAGAGAAATGGGCAGGGCGGTCCACGAGCAGTACTTC. Looking up the rest from reference TRBV15 and TRBJ2-7 gives the full variable domain: DAMVIQNPRYQVTQFGKPVTLSCSQTLNHNVMYWYQQKSSQAPKLLFHYYDKDFNNEADTPDNFQSRRPNTSFCFLDIRSPGLGDTAMYLCATSREMGRAVHEQYFGPGTRLTVT.

The chain combines TRBV6-5 with TRBJ1-5; unclear D gene. Germline V lookup: CDR1 MNHEY, CDR2 SVGAGI. The CDR3 consists of 12 residues. V dropped 8 bases and J dropped 3 bases, with 8 bases sitting between them. The CDR3 DNA reads as TGTGCCAGCGCCGCGAACAATCAGCCCCAGCATTTT. Its protein product is CASAANNQPQHF.